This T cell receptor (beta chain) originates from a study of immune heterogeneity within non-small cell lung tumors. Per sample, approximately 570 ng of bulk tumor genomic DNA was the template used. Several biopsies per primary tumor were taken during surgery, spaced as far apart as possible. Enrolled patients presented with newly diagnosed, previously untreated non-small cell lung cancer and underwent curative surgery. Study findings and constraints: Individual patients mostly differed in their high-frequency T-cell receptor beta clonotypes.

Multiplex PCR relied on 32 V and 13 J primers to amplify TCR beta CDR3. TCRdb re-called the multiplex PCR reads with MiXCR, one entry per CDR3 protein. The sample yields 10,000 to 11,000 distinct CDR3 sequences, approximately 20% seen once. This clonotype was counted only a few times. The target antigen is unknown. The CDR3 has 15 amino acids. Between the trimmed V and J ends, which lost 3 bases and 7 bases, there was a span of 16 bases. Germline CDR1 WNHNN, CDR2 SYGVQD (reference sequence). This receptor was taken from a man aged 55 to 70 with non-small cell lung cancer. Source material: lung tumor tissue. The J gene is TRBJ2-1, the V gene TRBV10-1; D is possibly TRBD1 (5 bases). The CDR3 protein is CASSDIGVGSNEQFF. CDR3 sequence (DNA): TGCGCCAGCAGTGATATAGGGGTAGGGTCAAATGAGCAGTTCTTC.